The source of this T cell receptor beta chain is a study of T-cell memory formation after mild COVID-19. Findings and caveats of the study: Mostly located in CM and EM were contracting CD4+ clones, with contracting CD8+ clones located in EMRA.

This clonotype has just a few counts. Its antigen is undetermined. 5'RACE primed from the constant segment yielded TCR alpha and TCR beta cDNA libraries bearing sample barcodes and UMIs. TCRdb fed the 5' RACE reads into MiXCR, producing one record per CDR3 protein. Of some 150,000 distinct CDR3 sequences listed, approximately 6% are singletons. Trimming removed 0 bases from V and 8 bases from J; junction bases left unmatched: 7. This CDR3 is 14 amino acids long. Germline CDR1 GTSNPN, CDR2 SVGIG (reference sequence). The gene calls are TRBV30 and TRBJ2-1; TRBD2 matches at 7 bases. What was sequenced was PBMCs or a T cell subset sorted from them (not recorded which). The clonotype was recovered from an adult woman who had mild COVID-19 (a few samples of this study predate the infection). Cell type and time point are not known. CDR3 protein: CAWSVGGGMDEQFF. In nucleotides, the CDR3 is TGTGCCTGGAGTGTGGGGGGAGGGATGGATGAGCAGTTCTTC.